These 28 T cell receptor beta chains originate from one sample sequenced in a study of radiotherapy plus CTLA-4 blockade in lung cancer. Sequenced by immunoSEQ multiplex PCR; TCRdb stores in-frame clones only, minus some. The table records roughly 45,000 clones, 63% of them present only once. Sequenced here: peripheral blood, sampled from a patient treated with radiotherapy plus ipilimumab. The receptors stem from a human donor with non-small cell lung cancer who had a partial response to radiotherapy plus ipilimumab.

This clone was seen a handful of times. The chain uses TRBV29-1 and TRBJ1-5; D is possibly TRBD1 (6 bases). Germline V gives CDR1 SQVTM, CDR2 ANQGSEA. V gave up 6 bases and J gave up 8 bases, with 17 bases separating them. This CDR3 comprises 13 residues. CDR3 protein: CSVGGGLAEPQHF. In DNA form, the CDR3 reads TGCAGCGTGGGGGGGGGCCTTGCGGAGCCCCAGCATTTT.

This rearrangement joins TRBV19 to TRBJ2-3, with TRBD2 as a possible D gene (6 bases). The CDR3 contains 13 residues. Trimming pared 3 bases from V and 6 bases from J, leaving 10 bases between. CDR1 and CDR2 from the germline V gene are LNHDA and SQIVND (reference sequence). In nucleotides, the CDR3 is TGTGCCAGTAGTATCGGTCGGGGGGATACGCAGTATTTT. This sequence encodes CASSIGRGDTQYF.

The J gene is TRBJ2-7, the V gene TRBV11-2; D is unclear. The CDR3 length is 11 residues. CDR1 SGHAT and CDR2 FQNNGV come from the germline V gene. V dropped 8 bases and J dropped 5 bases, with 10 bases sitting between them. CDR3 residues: CASGPLDEQYF. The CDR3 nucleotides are TGTGCCAGCGGCCCTCTGGACGAGCAGTACTTC.

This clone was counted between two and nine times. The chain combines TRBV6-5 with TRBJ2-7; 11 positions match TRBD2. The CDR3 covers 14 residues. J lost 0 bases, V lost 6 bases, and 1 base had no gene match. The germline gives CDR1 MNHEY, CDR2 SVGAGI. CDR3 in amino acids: CASRGTSGSYEQYF. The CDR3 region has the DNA TGTGCCAGCAGGGGGACTAGCGGCTCCTACGAGCAGTACTTC.

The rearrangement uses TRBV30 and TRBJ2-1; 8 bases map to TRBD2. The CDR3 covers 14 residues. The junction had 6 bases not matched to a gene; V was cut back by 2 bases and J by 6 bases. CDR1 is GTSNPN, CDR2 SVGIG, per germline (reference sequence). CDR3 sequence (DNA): TGTGCCTGGAGTAGCAGCGGGGGTTTCAATGAGCAGTTCTTC. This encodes CAWSSSGGFNEQFF.

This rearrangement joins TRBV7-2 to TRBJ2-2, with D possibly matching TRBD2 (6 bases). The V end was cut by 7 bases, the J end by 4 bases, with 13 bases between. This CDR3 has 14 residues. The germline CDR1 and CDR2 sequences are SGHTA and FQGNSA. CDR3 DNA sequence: TGTGCCAGCACCGGAGGGCGGCTCACCGGGGAGCTGTTTTTT. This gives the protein CASTGGRLTGELFF. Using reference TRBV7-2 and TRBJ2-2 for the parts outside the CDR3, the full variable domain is GAGVSQSPSNKVTEKGKDVELRCDPISGHTALYWYRQSLGQGLEFLIYFQGNSAPDKSGLPSDRFSAERTGGSVSTLTIQRTQQEDSAVYLCASTGGRLTGELFFGEGSRLTVL.

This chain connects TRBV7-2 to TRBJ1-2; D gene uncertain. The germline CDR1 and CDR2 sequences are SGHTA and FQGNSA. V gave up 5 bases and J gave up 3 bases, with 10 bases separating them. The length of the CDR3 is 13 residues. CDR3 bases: TGTGCCAGCAGCCTTACACGGGACTATGGCTACACCTTC. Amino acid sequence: CASSLTRDYGYTF.

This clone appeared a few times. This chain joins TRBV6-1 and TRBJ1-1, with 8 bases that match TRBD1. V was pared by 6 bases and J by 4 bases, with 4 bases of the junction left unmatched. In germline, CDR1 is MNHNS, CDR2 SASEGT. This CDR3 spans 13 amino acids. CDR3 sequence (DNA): TGTGCCAGCAGAGACAGGGGTACCACTGAAGCTTTCTTT. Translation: CASRDRGTTEAFF.

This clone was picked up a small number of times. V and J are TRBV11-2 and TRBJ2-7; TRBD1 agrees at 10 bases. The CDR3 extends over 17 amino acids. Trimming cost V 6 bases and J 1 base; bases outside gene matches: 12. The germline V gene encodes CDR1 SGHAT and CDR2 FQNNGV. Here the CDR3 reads CASSTTGGARRSYEQYF. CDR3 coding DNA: TGTGCCAGCAGTACGACAGGGGGCGCCCGCAGGTCCTACGAGCAGTACTTC.

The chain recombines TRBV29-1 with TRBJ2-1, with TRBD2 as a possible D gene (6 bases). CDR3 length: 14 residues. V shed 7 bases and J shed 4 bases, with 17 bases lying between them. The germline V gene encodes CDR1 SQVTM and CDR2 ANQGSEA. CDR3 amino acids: CSAPFGSRYNEQFF. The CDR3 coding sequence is TGCAGCGCTCCCTTCGGGAGCCGTTACAATGAGCAGTTCTTC.

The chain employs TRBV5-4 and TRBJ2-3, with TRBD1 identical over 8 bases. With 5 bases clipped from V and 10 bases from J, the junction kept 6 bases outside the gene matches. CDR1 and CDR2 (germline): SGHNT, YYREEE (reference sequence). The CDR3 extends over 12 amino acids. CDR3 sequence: CASSRTGSPQYF. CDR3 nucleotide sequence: TGTGCCAGCAGTCGGACAGGGTCGCCGCAGTATTTT.

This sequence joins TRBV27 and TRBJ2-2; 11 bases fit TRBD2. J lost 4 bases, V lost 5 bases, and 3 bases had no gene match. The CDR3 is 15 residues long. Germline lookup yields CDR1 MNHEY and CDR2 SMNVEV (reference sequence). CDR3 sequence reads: CASSLTSGATGELFF. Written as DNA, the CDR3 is TGTGCCAGCAGTCTGACTAGCGGGGCCACCGGGGAGCTGTTTTTT.

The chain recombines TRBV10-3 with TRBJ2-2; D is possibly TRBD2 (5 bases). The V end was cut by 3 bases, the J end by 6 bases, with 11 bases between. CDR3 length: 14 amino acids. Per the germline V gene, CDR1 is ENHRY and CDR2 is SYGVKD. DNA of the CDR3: TGTGCCATCAGTGAAAACACTAGGGCCGGGGAGCTGTTTTTT. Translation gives CAISENTRAGELFF.

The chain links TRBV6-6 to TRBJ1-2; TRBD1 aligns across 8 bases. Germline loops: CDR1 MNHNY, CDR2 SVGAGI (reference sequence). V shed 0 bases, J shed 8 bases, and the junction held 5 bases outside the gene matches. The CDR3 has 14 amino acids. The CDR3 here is CASSYSGQARGYTF. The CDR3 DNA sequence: TGTGCCAGCAGTTACTCGGGACAGGCGCGGGGCTACACCTTC.

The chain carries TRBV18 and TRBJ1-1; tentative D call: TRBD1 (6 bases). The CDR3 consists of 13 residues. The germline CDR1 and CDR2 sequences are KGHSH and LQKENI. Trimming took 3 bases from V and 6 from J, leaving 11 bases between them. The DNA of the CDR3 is TGTGCCAGCTCACCGATACAGGGCGCTGAAGCTTTCTTT. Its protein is CASSPIQGAEAFF.

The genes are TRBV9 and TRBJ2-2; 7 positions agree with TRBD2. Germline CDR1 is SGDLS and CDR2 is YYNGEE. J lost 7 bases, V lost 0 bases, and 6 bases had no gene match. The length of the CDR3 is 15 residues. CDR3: CASSVDGRIGGELFF. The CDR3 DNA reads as TGTGCCAGCAGCGTAGACGGGAGGATAGGCGGGGAGCTGTTTTTT.

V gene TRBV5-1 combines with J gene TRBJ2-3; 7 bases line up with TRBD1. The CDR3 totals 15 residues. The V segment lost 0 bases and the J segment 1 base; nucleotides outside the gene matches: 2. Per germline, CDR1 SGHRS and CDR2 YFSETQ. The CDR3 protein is CASSLDGTGTDTQYF. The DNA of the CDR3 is TGCGCCAGCAGCTTGGATGGGACAGGCACAGATACGCAGTATTTT.

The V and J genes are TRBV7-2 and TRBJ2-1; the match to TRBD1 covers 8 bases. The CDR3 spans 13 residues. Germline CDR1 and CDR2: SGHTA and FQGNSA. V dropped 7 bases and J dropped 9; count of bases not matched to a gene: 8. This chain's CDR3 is CASTDRGYGEQFF. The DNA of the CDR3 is TGTGCCAGCACCGACAGGGGATACGGTGAGCAGTTCTTC.

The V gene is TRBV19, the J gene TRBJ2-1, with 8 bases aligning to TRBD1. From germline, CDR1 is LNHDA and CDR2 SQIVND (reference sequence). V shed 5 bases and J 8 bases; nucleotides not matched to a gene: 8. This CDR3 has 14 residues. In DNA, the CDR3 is TGTGCCAGTAGTCATGGACAGGGCTTGGATGAGCAGTTCTTC. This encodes CASSHGQGLDEQFF.

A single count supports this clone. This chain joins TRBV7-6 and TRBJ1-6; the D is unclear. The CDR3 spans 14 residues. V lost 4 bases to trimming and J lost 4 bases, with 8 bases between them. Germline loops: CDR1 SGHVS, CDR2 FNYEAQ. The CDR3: CASSSSGYNSPLHF. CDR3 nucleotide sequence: TGTGCCAGCAGCTCCAGCGGGTATAATTCACCCCTCCACTTT.

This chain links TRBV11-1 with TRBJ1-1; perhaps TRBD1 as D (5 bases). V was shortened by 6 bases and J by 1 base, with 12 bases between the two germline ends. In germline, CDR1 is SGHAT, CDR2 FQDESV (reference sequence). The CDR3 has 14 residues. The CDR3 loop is CASRNPGQNTEAFF. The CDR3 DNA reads TGTGCCAGCAGGAACCCCGGACAGAACACTGAAGCTTTCTTT.

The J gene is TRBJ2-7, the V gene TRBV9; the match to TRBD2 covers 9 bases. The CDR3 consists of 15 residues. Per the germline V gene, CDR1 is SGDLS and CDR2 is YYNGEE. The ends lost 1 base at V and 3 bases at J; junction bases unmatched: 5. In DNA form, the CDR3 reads TGTGCCAGCAGCGTAAGTAGCGGGGGAGTCTACGAGCAGTACTTC. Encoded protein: CASSVSSGGVYEQYF.

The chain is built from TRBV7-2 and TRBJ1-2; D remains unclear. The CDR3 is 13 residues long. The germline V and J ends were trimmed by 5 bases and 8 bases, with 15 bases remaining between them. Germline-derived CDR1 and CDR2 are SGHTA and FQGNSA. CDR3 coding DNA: TGTGCCAGCAGCCCCCTGGTGGAGGGCGGCTACACCTTC. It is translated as CASSPLVEGGYTF.

CDR3 sequence: CSAGTLNEQFF. CDR3 in DNA: TGCAGTGCGGGGACTCTCAATGAGCAGTTCTTC. V and J are TRBV20-1 and TRBJ2-1; tentatively, D is TRBD2 (6 bases). Germline values: CDR1 DFQATT, CDR2 SNEGSKA (reference sequence). Trimming cost V 6 bases and J 6 bases, with 9 bases left between them. The length of the CDR3 is 11 residues.

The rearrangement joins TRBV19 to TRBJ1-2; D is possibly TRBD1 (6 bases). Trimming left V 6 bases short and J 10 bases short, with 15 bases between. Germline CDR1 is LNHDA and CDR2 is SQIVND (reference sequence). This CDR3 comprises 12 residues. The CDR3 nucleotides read TGTGCCAGTAGCGTAGGGCAGGGGCACTACACCTTC. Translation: CASSVGQGHYTF. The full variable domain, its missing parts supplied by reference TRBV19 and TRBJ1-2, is DGGITQSPKYLFRKEGQNVTLSCEQNLNHDAMYWYRQDPGQGLRLIYYSQIVNDFQKGDIAEGYSVSREKKESFPLTVTSAQKNPTAFYLCASSVGQGHYTFGSGTRLTVV.

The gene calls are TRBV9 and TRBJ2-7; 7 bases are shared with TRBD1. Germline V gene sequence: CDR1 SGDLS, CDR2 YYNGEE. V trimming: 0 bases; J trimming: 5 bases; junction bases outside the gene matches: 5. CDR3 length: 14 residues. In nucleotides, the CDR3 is TGTGCCAGCAGCGTAGCTACGACAGGGAACGAGCAGTACTTC. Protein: CASSVATTGNEQYF. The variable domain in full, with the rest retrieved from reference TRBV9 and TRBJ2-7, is DSGVTQTPKHLITATGQRVTLRCSPRSGDLSVYWYQQSLDQGLQFLIQYYNGEERAKGNILERFSAQQFPDLHSELNLSSLELGDSALYFCASSVATTGNEQYFGPGTRLTVT.

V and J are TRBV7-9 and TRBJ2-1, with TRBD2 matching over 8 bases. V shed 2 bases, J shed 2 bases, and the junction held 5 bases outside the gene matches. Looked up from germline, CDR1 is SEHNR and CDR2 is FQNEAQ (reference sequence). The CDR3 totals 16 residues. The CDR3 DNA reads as TGTGCCAGCAGCTTAAGAGTAGCGGGGCCCTACAATGAGCAGTTCTTC. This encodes CASSLRVAGPYNEQFF.

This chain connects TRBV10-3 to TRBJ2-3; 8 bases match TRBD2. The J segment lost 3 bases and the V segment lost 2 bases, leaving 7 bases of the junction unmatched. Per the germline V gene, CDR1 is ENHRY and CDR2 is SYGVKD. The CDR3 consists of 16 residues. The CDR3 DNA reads TGTGCCATCAGTGAGGGTACTAGCGGATTTACAGATACGCAGTATTTT. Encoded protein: CAISEGTSGFTDTQYF.